The 19 T cell receptor beta chains presented below share a single source sample, sequenced in a study of T cell repertoires in cytomegalovirus infection. The antigens for these receptors are not known. Each CDR3 protein is one row after TCRdb ran MiXCR on the reads. The table shows about 900,000 distinct CDR3 sequences, with approximately 31% occurring only once. The specimen was cultured CD8+ T cells from PBMCs, collected from culture after CMV antigen stimulation. The source is a human donor in good health (CMV status not recorded). Some clones in this sample may be carry-over from other donors' samples.

The rearrangement uses TRBV6-5 and TRBJ2-3; tentative D call: TRBD1 (6 bases). Trimming removed 6 bases from V and 2 bases from J, with 9 bases in between. Germline lookup yields CDR1 MNHEY and CDR2 SVGAGI. CDR3 length: 13 residues. The CDR3 here is CASRGAPTDTQYF. CDR3 DNA sequence: TGTGCCAGCAGGGGGGCCCCCACAGATACGCAGTATTTT.

This clonotype was seen a single time. The junction and the germline gene differ at one end; a read error may be behind it. CDR3 sequence: CTSSFVGVPPRGNEQFF. The CDR3 region has the DNA TGTACCAGCAGCTTCGTGGGGGTCCCGCCTAGGGGCAATGAGCAGTTCTTC. This chain connects TRBV11-2 to TRBJ2-1; D is possibly TRBD1 or TRBD2 (5 bases each). Germline loops: CDR1 SGHAT, CDR2 FQNNGV. This CDR3 comprises 17 residues.

The chain joins TRBV6-5 to TRBJ1-2, with D hard to call. The CDR3 is 14 amino acids. Per germline, CDR1 MNHEY and CDR2 SVGAGI. Trimming took 2 bases from V and 4 from J, leaving 11 bases between them. CDR3 in DNA: TGTGCCAGCAGTTACACGGGTCTTCTCTATGGCTACACCTTC. This translates into CASSYTGLLYGYTF.

CDR3 nucleotide sequence: TGTGCCAGCAGCATCAAGACAGGGGGCGACGCAGATACGCAGTATTTT. Translated: CASSIKTGGDADTQYF. The chain has TRBV5-4 and TRBJ2-3, with 10 positions matching TRBD1. The CDR3 is 16 residues long. Looked up from germline, CDR1 is SGHNT and CDR2 is YYREEE (reference sequence). With V trimmed by 4 bases and J by 4 bases, 9 bases remained unmatched.

This clonotype appeared many times. The chain employs TRBV28 and TRBJ2-5; the match to TRBD2 covers 11 bases. The trim removed 6 bases at V and 7 bases at J, leaving 10 bases unmatched. The CDR3 has 15 residues. The germline gives CDR1 MDHEN, CDR2 SYDVKM. CDR3 bases: TGTGCCAGCAGGAAGACTAGCGGGGCCCTGGGGACCCAGTACTTC. As protein: CASRKTSGALGTQYF.

This chain joins TRBV12-3 or TRBV12-4 and TRBJ2-1; D not certain. The CDR3 loop spans 12 amino acids. The ends were cut back, 6 bases at V and 8 bases at J, with 11 bases in the middle. The CDR3 DNA reads TGTGCCAGCAGCCAAATCCTTCATGAGCAGTTCTTC. This encodes CASSQILHEQFF.

This clonotype has a count of ten or more. The J gene is TRBJ1-3, the V gene TRBV7-9, with a weak D call TRBD1 (6 bases). Germline CDR1 is SEHNR and CDR2 is FQNEAQ (reference sequence). CDR3 length equals 16 residues. Trimming cost V 4 bases and J 3 bases, with 16 bases left between them. Written as DNA, the CDR3 is TGTGCCAGCAGCTCGCTGAAACAGGGAAGTGGAAACACCATATATTTT. It is translated as CASSSLKQGSGNTIYF.

This clonotype was seen only a few times. The chain carries TRBV28 and TRBJ1-1, with a weak D call TRBD1 (5 bases). Germline CDR1 reads MDHEN; CDR2 reads SYDVKM. Trimming pared 4 bases from V and 3 bases from J, leaving 12 bases between. The CDR3 runs 14 residues. The CDR3 sequence: CASSWWGEDTEAFF. CDR3 nucleotides: TGTGCCAGCAGTTGGTGGGGGGAGGACACTGAAGCTTTCTTT.

The V gene is TRBV20-1, the J gene TRBJ2-7; TRBD2 matches 11 bases. The CDR3 covers 15 residues. V lost 1 base, J lost 2 bases, and 4 bases stayed unmatched. Germline V CDR1 and CDR2: DFQATT, SNEGSKA (reference sequence). The CDR3 here is CSARATSGGPYEQYF. The CDR3 DNA is TGCAGTGCTAGAGCTACTAGCGGGGGTCCCTACGAGCAGTACTTC.

This clonotype came up a few times. This chain links TRBV7-9 with TRBJ2-2; D is ambiguous. The CDR3 length is 14 residues. Trimming left V 0 bases short and J 5 bases short, with 7 bases between. The germline V gene encodes CDR1 SEHNR and CDR2 FQNEAQ (reference sequence). The CDR3 DNA sequence: TGTGCCAGCAGCTTAGCAGGGCGGACCGGGGAGCTGTTTTTT. Translating gives CASSLAGRTGELFF.

V gene TRBV13 combines with J gene TRBJ2-1; 12 bases are a match to TRBD2. Germline V lookup: CDR1 PRHDT, CDR2 FYEKMQ (reference sequence). V was clipped by 2 bases and J by 10 bases; unmatched bases: 6. The CDR3 runs 15 residues. This CDR3 is CASSLRLAGAEEQFF. CDR3 coding DNA: TGTGCCAGCAGCTTAAGACTAGCGGGGGCCGAAGAGCAGTTCTTC.

This clonotype was detected a few times. The gene calls are TRBV7-6 and TRBJ1-1; TRBD1 might be the D (5 bases). Trimming cost V 1 base and J 6 bases, with 12 bases left between them. Germline V lookup: CDR1 SGHVS, CDR2 FNYEAQ. The CDR3 length is 14 residues. CDR3: CASSLGSGVAEAFF. The CDR3 bases are TGTGCCAGCAGCTTAGGTTCGGGGGTTGCTGAAGCTTTCTTT.

The chain combines TRBV28 with TRBJ2-7, with a tentative D call TRBD1 (5 bases). Trimming cost V 7 bases and J 5 bases, with 18 bases left between them. CDR1 and CDR2 from the germline V gene are MDHEN and SYDVKM. The CDR3 covers 14 residues. CDR3 bases: TGTGCCAGCATCAAAAGGGGAACGTCCCACGAGCAGTACGTC. Translation gives CASIKRGTSHEQYV.

The chain recombines TRBV20-1 with TRBJ2-1; D gene uncertain. Germline values: CDR1 DFQATT, CDR2 SNEGSKA (reference sequence). Trimming took off 0 bases at V and 2 bases at J, with 17 bases between the two ends. The CDR3 covers 17 residues. The CDR3 sequence: CSARDPLYPHAYNEQFF. The DNA of the CDR3 is TGCAGTGCTAGAGATCCACTTTATCCACACGCCTACAATGAGCAGTTCTTC.

There are a few counts of this clonotype. The V and J genes are TRBV20-1 and TRBJ1-3; D remains ambiguous. Germline V gene lookup returns CDR1 DFQATT and CDR2 SNEGSKA (reference sequence). V lost 0 bases, J lost 1 base, and 7 bases lay in between. The CDR3 has 14 residues. CDR3 nucleotide sequence: TGCAGTGCTAGAGATCTTGAGTCTGGAAACACCATATATTTT. Amino acid sequence: CSARDLESGNTIYF.

The sample holds a few counts of this clonotype. CDR3: CASNKQVESYEQYV. CDR3 coding DNA: TGTGCCAGCAATAAACAGGTGGAGTCCTACGAGCAGTACGTC. V usage is TRBV28 and J usage is TRBJ2-7; TRBD1 is a possible D gene (5 bases). The CDR3 is made up of 14 amino acids. Germline loops: CDR1 MDHEN, CDR2 SYDVKM. V was pared by 7 bases and J by 1 base, with 14 bases between.

This clonotype was picked up a small number of times. The chain recombines TRBV7-6 with TRBJ2-1; D not resolved. The CDR3 is made up of 12 amino acids. V was cut by 3 bases and J by 8 bases, with 8 bases left in between. Germline V gives CDR1 SGHVS, CDR2 FNYEAQ. CDR3 sequence (DNA): TGTGCCAGCAGCTTTTCAACCGATGAGCAGTTCTTC. Its protein is CASSFSTDEQFF.

V gene TRBV4-1 combines with J gene TRBJ1-1, with D possibly TRBD1 on 5 matching bases. The CDR3 sequence is 12 residues long. Germline assignment: CDR1 MGHRA and CDR2 YSYEKL. The ends were cut back, 3 bases at V and 7 bases at J, with 9 bases in the middle. The chain's CDR3 is CASSQGLSEAFF. As DNA, the CDR3 is TGCGCCAGCAGCCAGGGGCTGAGTGAAGCTTTCTTT.

This clonotype was seen ten or more times. This chain uses TRBV12-3 or TRBV12-4 with TRBJ2-3; 7 bases are a match to TRBD1. V gave up 6 bases and J gave up 3 bases; unmatched junction bases: 9. CDR3 length: 15 amino acids. The CDR3 loop reads CASSSTGVGTDTQYF. CDR3 nucleotides: TGTGCCAGCAGCTCAACAGGGGTTGGGACAGATACGCAGTATTTT.